Shown below are 8 T cell receptor beta chains from a single sample sequenced in a study of STAT5B mutations in CD4+ large granular lymphocyte leukemia. Profiling relied on immunoSEQ multiplex PCR, and the TCRdb table lists in-frame clones only, not all of them. The sample shows 20,000 to 25,000 clones, more than 75% of them seen only once. The sample consisted of CD4+ T cells from blood buffy coats. The source is a human donor in good health.

The DNA of the CDR3 is TGTGCCAGCAGCTGGGACAGGGGTGTCTATGGCTACACCTTC. Protein: CASSWDRGVYGYTF. The rearrangement links TRBV28 to TRBJ1-2, with TRBD1 identical over 10 bases. This CDR3 is built from 14 residues. J was trimmed by 4 bases and V by 6 bases; bases with no gene match: 5. Germline assignment: CDR1 MDHEN and CDR2 SYDVKM.

This chain connects TRBV9 to TRBJ1-2; the D gene is possibly TRBD1 (5 bases). CDR1 and CDR2 (germline): SGDLS, YYNGEE. The CDR3 spans 14 residues. Trimming removed 1 base from V and 3 bases from J, with 10 bases in between. The CDR3 DNA sequence: TGTGCCAGCAGCGTATCAGGGAGTGACTATGGCTACACCTTC. Protein: CASSVSGSDYGYTF.

In this sample, this clone turned up a few times. The DNA for the CDR3 is TGTGCCAGCAGTATCGTCGCAGGGGGCCATCAGCCCCAGCATTTT. Residues: CASSIVAGGHQPQHF. The V and J genes are TRBV6-5 and TRBJ1-5; 8 bases are shared with TRBD1. CDR1 and CDR2 (germline): MNHEY, SVGAGI. The CDR3 totals 15 residues. Trimming removed 5 bases from V and 5 bases from J; junction bases left unmatched: 8.

This rearrangement joins TRBV28 to TRBJ2-1, with 12 nucleotides matching TRBD2. Germline trimming cut 5 bases from V and 7 bases from J; bases unmatched to any gene: 6. This CDR3 has 15 amino acids. The germline gives CDR1 MDHEN, CDR2 SYDVKM. In DNA form, the CDR3 reads TGTGCCAGCAGTACTCTAGCGGGGGGGCTTAATGAGCAGTTCTTC. Translated, it gives CASSTLAGGLNEQFF. Looking up the rest from reference TRBV28 and TRBJ2-1 gives the full variable domain: DVKVTQSSRYLVKRTGEKVFLECVQDMDHENMFWYRQDPGLGLRLIYFSYDVKMKEKGDIPEGYSVSREKKERFSLILESASTNQTSMYLCASSTLAGGLNEQFFGPGTRLTVL.

V and J are TRBV19 and TRBJ2-3; 12 nucleotides line up with TRBD2. V shed 7 bases, J shed 6 bases, and the junction held 14 bases outside the gene matches. The CDR3 is 17 residues long. From germline, CDR1 is LNHDA and CDR2 SQIVND (reference sequence). The CDR3 DNA reads TGTGCCAGTACTCGGCTAGCGGGAGGGAATTACGGGGATACGCAGTATTTT. Its protein is CASTRLAGGNYGDTQYF.

The rearrangement uses TRBV10-3 and TRBJ1-1; D may be TRBD1 (5 bases). This CDR3 spans 16 amino acids. The V end was cut by 2 bases, the J end by 1 base, with 14 bases between. Per germline, CDR1 ENHRY and CDR2 SYGVKD. The CDR3 coding sequence is TGTGCCATCAGTGAGCCCTCGGACATTTCGAACACTGAAGCTTTCTTT. This codes for CAISEPSDISNTEAFF.

The chain is built from TRBV6-1 and TRBJ2-7; D might be TRBD1 (6 bases). CDR1 and CDR2 (germline): MNHNS, SASEGT. The CDR3 totals 15 residues. The V and J ends lost 4 bases and 0 bases respectively, with 13 bases between them. CDR3 in amino acids: CASSGLGQSSYEQYF. The CDR3 nucleotides read TGTGCCAGCAGTGGACTTGGACAGAGCTCCTACGAGCAGTACTTC.

The chain carries TRBV9 and TRBJ2-1; TRBD2 agrees at 14 bases. The CDR3 consists of 15 residues. The germline V gene has CDR1 SGDLS and CDR2 YYNGEE. The V gene end was trimmed by 3 bases and the J gene end by 9 bases; junction bases not matched to a gene: 5. This CDR3 reads CASSAKTSGRAEQFF. CDR3 sequence (DNA): TGTGCCAGCAGCGCGAAGACTAGCGGGAGGGCTGAGCAGTTCTTC.